These 20 T cell receptor beta chains were all obtained from the same sample, sequenced in a study of response to subunit inactivated influenza vaccine. MiXCR was run by TCRdb on the RT-PCR reads, yielding one entry per CDR3 protein. The repertoire has just under 550,000 distinct CDR3 sequences, around 21% of them found once; the top ten carry approximately 2.9%. The same data also contributed to another study, on T cells expressing NK-cell markers. As that report states: TCR beta cDNA was made by 5'RACE template switching with UMIs.

Material: CD4+ T cells sorted from PBMCs, obtained 12 days after vaccination. The receptors shown here come from a man aged 45-65 years who received an inactivated influenza vaccine.

This clonotype has just a few counts. The rearrangement joins TRBV29-1 to TRBJ1-6; 9 nucleotides align to TRBD1. The CDR3 spans 15 residues. Germline values: CDR1 SQVTM, CDR2 ANQGSEA. The ends lost 5 bases at V and 5 bases at J; junction bases unmatched: 7. CDR3 in amino acids: CSVRTGTGNNSPLHF. Here the CDR3 DNA reads TGCAGCGTTCGGACCGGGACAGGGAATAATTCACCCCTCCACTTT. The full variable domain, in which reference TRBV29-1 and TRBJ1-6 provide the parts outside the CDR3, is SAVISQKPSRDICQRGTSLTIQCQVDSQVTMMFWYRQQPGQSLTLIATANQGSEATYESGFVIDKFPISRPNLTFSTLTVSNMSPEDSSIYLCSVRTGTGNNSPLHFGNGTRLTVT.

V is TRBV6-4 and J is TRBJ2-1, with 9 bases lining up with TRBD1. The CDR3 covers 15 residues. The germline gives CDR1 MRHNA, CDR2 SNTAGT. Germline trimming cut 2 bases from V and 9 bases from J; bases unmatched to any gene: 8. CDR3 protein: CASSDSATGGSEQFF. DNA of the CDR3: TGTGCCAGCAGTGACAGTGCGACAGGGGGTTCTGAGCAGTTCTTC.

CDR3: CSATSPGAGTDTQYF. Written as DNA, the CDR3 is TGCAGTGCTACCTCGCCCGGCGCGGGCACAGATACGCAGTATTTT. The chain employs TRBV20-1 and TRBJ2-3; no clear D gene. The CDR3 spans 15 residues. The V gene's germline CDR1 is DFQATT and CDR2 SNEGSKA (reference sequence). The V end lost 4 bases, the J end lost 1 base, and 15 bases lay between the germline ends.

The chain employs TRBV6-1 and TRBJ1-5; weak D call: TRBD1 (5 bases). The CDR3 has 16 amino acids. Per germline, CDR1 MNHNS and CDR2 SASEGT. Trimming cost V 6 bases and J 0 bases, with 15 bases left between them. The CDR3 sequence is CASRPQGRYSNQPQHF. CDR3 nucleotide sequence: TGTGCCAGCAGACCCCAGGGCCGTTATAGCAATCAGCCCCAGCATTTT.

This clonotype has only a few counts. The gene calls are TRBV20-1 and TRBJ1-6, with TRBD1 identical over 10 bases. This CDR3 spans 14 amino acids. With V trimmed by 6 bases and J by 10 bases, 9 bases remained unmatched. Germline CDR1 DFQATT, CDR2 SNEGSKA (reference sequence). This chain's CDR3 is CSATGQGMLSPLHF. The CDR3 nucleotides read TGCAGTGCCACGGGACAGGGGATGTTATCACCCCTCCACTTT.

The chain links TRBV6-1 to TRBJ2-7, with 9 bases that match TRBD2. In germline, CDR1 is MNHNS, CDR2 SASEGT. The junction had 10 bases not matched to a gene; V was cut back by 6 bases and J by 4 bases. This CDR3 has 15 residues. The CDR3: CASSRGGAGRYEQYF. The CDR3 nucleotides are TGTGCCAGCAGCCGCGGGGGGGCAGGGCGGTACGAGCAGTACTTC.

The chain couples TRBV7-4 to TRBJ2-4, with D tentatively TRBD2 (6 bases). Germline values: CDR1 SGHVT, CDR2 SQSDAQ. The CDR3 is 16 residues long. Trimming cost V 9 bases and J 0 bases, with 18 bases left between them. The DNA for the CDR3 is TGTGCCAGGGGCCCGAGGCCTAGCGTAGCCAAAAACATTCAGTACTTC. Amino acids: CARGPRPSVAKNIQYF.

This clonotype was found a few times. This chain uses TRBV20-1 with TRBJ2-2; no firm D call. Germline values: CDR1 DFQATT, CDR2 SNEGSKA (reference sequence). This CDR3 region has 15 residues. The V end lost 0 bases, the J end lost 4 bases, and 12 bases lay between the germline ends. The CDR3: CSARDPGLVTGELFF. CDR3 bases: TGCAGTGCTAGAGACCCAGGCCTAGTCACCGGGGAGCTGTTTTTT.

This clonotype was observed many times. This rearrangement joins TRBV20-1 to TRBJ2-5; 7 bases agree with TRBD1. The CDR3 contains 12 residues. The trim removed 3 bases at V and 4 bases at J, leaving 2 bases unmatched. Germline-derived CDR1 and CDR2 are DFQATT and SNEGSKA (reference sequence). Here the CDR3 reads CSASRDRETQYF. CDR3 in DNA: TGCAGTGCTAGCCGGGACAGAGAGACCCAGTACTTC.

The chain is built from TRBV5-1 and TRBJ2-1, with D perhaps TRBD1 or TRBD2 (5 bases each). The CDR3 has 16 residues. Trimming cost V 5 bases and J 8 bases, with 23 bases left between them. The V gene's germline CDR1 is SGHRS and CDR2 YFSETQ. CDR3 sequence: CASSLPPGRDDYEQFF. CDR3 coding DNA: TGCGCCAGCAGTCTACCCCCGGGACGGGACGATTATGAGCAGTTCTTC.

This clonotype showed up just a few times. The V and J genes are TRBV13 and TRBJ2-3; no firm D call. V dropped 3 bases and J dropped 7 bases, with 8 bases sitting between them. The CDR3 contains 12 residues. From germline, CDR1 is PRHDT and CDR2 FYEKMQ (reference sequence). CDR3 sequence: CASSFGTNTQYF. DNA of the CDR3: TGTGCCAGCAGCTTCGGCACGAATACGCAGTATTTT.

The chain uses TRBV20-1 and TRBJ1-1; D is perhaps TRBD1 (6 bases). Germline CDR1 DFQATT, CDR2 SNEGSKA (reference sequence). With 5 bases removed from V and 1 base from J, the gap between germline ends came to 11 bases. The CDR3 length is 13 residues. The CDR3 protein is CSAAGTQNTEAFF. The CDR3 DNA reads as TGCAGTGCTGCCGGGACACAGAACACTGAAGCTTTCTTT.

This clonotype was detected only a few times. The chain has TRBV28 and TRBJ2-1; a weak D match, TRBD1 (6 bases). CDR1 is MDHEN and CDR2 is SYDVKM in the germline V gene. The V end lost 4 bases, the J end lost 0 bases, and 16 bases lay between the germline ends. The CDR3 sequence is 17 residues long. The CDR3 region has the DNA TGTGCCAGCAGTTCCCTCAGACAGGCAAGCTCCTACAATGAGCAGTTCTTC. Its translation is CASSSLRQASSYNEQFF.

CDR3 residues: CAISSRTSSTDTQYF. The CDR3 DNA reads as TGTGCCATCAGTTCTAGAACCTCTAGCACAGATACGCAGTATTTT. The V and J genes are TRBV10-3 and TRBJ2-3; D is ambiguous. The CDR3 sequence is 15 residues long. CDR1 is ENHRY, CDR2 SYGVKD, per germline. Trimming took off 5 bases at V and 0 bases at J, with 12 bases between the two ends.

This clonotype was picked up a small number of times. This chain links TRBV5-1 with TRBJ2-7, with D possibly matching TRBD2 (6 bases). The CDR3 is made up of 14 amino acids. Trimming took off 0 bases at V and 3 bases at J, with 10 bases between the two ends. From germline, CDR1 is SGHRS and CDR2 YFSETQ. This CDR3 is CASSLEAGLYEQYF. The CDR3 coding sequence is TGCGCCAGCAGCTTGGAGGCGGGACTCTACGAGCAGTACTTC.

The CDR3 region has the DNA TGTGCCAGCAGCTTAGTATCTAGCCGAGAGACCCAGTACTTC. Protein sequence: CASSLVSSRETQYF. The rearrangement links TRBV13 to TRBJ2-5; tentatively, D is TRBD2 (5 bases). Trimming left V 1 base short and J 4 bases short, with 10 bases between. Germline CDR1 and CDR2: PRHDT and FYEKMQ (reference sequence). This CDR3 comprises 14 residues.

V usage is TRBV10-1 and J usage is TRBJ2-7, with 10 bases matching TRBD1. The CDR3 contains 14 residues. The V gene end was trimmed by 8 bases and the J gene end by 2 bases; junction bases not matched to a gene: 6. Germline CDR1 reads WNHNN; CDR2 reads SYGVQD (reference sequence). The CDR3 spells CASLLGQGAYEQYF. The CDR3 DNA is TGCGCCAGCCTGCTTGGACAGGGGGCCTACGAGCAGTACTTC.

V usage is TRBV6-2 or TRBV6-3 and J usage is TRBJ2-5; 7 bases agree with TRBD1. The CDR3 loop spans 15 amino acids. The V segment lost 6 bases and the J segment 5 bases; nucleotides outside the gene matches: 12. Germline assignment: CDR1 MNHEY and CDR2 SVGEGT. The chain's CDR3 is CASSKGQKMGETQYF. In DNA form, the CDR3 reads TGTGCCAGCAGCAAGGGACAGAAGATGGGGGAGACCCAGTACTTC.

This clonotype was observed a few times. The chain employs TRBV12-3 or TRBV12-4 and TRBJ2-1, with no clear D. V was clipped by 3 bases and J by 2 bases, with 11 bases between them. The CDR3 has 15 residues. The CDR3 reads CASSLRDAPYNEQFF. DNA of the CDR3: TGTGCCAGCAGTTTGAGAGACGCCCCCTACAATGAGCAGTTCTTC.

The rearrangement links TRBV6-5 to TRBJ2-3; the match to TRBD2 covers 10 bases. The V gene's germline CDR1 is MNHEY and CDR2 SVGAGI. CDR3 length: 18 amino acids. Trimming at V came to 6 bases and at J to 2 bases, leaving 14 bases not matched to a gene. CDR3 loop: CASSLLPSTSGNTDTQYF. The CDR3 DNA follows: TGTGCCAGCAGCCTACTCCCCTCTACTAGCGGGAACACAGATACGCAGTATTTT.